These 5 T cell receptor beta chains share one sample of origin, sequenced in a study of CD8+CD57+ T cells in acquired aplastic anemia. CD8+CD57+ cell expansion, shown by flow cytometry, had occurred in the patients selected for sequencing. Investigators profiled TCR beta VDJ and CDR3 from genomic DNA template. In TCRdb, the reads were re-called with MiXCR into one record per CDR3 protein. The sample consists of 200,000 or so distinct CDR3 sequences, around half of them appearing once. Sequencing was done on a sample of sorted CD4+, CD8+, or CD8+CD57+ T cells (not recorded which) from PBMCs. These receptors all stem from a human donor with aplastic anemia.

The chain uses TRBV6-2 or TRBV6-3 and TRBJ1-1; D is undetermined. CDR3 length equals 14 residues. V lost 8 bases and J 5 bases, leaving 18 bases between the germline ends. Germline CDR1 reads MNHEY; CDR2 reads SVGEGT. The DNA of the CDR3 is TGTGCCAGCCATCCGGCCGGGCCCGGTACTGAAGCTTTCTTT. Protein sequence: CASHPAGPGTEAFF.

This clonotype has a handful of counts. A read error may explain this, as a much larger clone is one base away. This chain links TRBV11-3 with TRBJ2-7; D remains ambiguous. Trimming removed 5 bases at V and 2 bases at J, with 7 bases between. Germline V lookup: CDR1 SGHNT, CDR2 YENEEA. The CDR3 consists of 12 residues. The CDR3 region is CASSVDAYEQYF. CDR3 in DNA: TGTGCCAGCAGCGTGGACGCCTACGAGCAGTACTTC. Supplemented by reference TRBV11-3 and TRBJ2-7, the full variable domain reads EAGVVQSPRYKIIEKKQPVAFWCNPISGHNTLYWYLQNLGQGPELLIRYENEEAVDDSQLPKDRFSAERLKGVDSTLKIQPAELGDSAVYLCASSVDAYEQYFGPGTRLTVT.

This chain joins TRBV29-1 and TRBJ2-3; 9 nucleotides match TRBD1. This CDR3 has 13 residues. V shed 7 bases and J 2 bases; nucleotides not matched to a gene: 4. Germline values: CDR1 SQVTM, CDR2 ANQGSEA. This CDR3 reads CSGHRGHTDTQYF. CDR3 sequence (DNA): TGCAGCGGACACAGGGGGCACACAGATACGCAGTATTTT.

The V gene is TRBV19, the J gene TRBJ1-6; D unclear. The CDR3 sequence is 13 residues long. Germline V lookup: CDR1 LNHDA, CDR2 SQIVND (reference sequence). V lost 7 bases, J lost 8 bases, and 12 bases lay in between. The CDR3 loop reads CASKAVVDSPLHF. Here the CDR3 DNA reads TGTGCCAGTAAAGCGGTGGTAGATTCACCCCTCCACTTT.

This clonotype was counted between two and nine times. The CDR3 loop is CASSPHPGTGGLYAGELFF. The DNA for the CDR3 is TGTGCCAGCAGCCCCCATCCCGGGACAGGAGGGCTCTACGCCGGGGAGCTGTTTTTT. The V and J genes are TRBV11-2 and TRBJ2-2, with TRBD1 matching 8 bases. The CDR3 extends over 19 amino acids. CDR1 SGHAT and CDR2 FQNNGV come from the germline V gene. The junction had 20 bases not matched to a gene; V was cut back by 5 bases and J by 6 bases.